Below, one T cell receptor beta chain is given with its context. Its antigen is unknown. Production of TCR cDNA was by 5'RACE template switching, which also added a universal primer site and UMIs. TCRdb recomputed calls from the 5' RACE reads with MiXCR, one row per CDR3 protein. The sample contains 300,000 to 400,000 distinct CDR3 sequences, approximately 9% of which appear only once. Trimming took 1 base from V and 2 from J; bases not matched to a gene: 12. The CDR3 runs to 18 residues. Germline-derived CDR1 and CDR2 are SGHRS and YFSETQ. The sample comes from a study of T cells after yellow fever vaccination. Study outcomes and limitations: Abundant clonotypes from the bulk population could get into FACS-sorted repertoires as contaminants.

J is TRBJ2-1 and V is TRBV5-1; 7 bases align to TRBD2. The TCR sequence derives from a man aged 18 to 30 who received the YFV17D yellow fever vaccine. Sequencing used PBMCs, obtained on the day of the first yellow fever vaccination. Here the CDR3 DNA reads TGCGCCAGCAGCTTGAGGGTTCAAGGGACTAACACCTACAATGAGCAGTTCTTC. Protein product: CASSLRVQGTNTYNEQFF.